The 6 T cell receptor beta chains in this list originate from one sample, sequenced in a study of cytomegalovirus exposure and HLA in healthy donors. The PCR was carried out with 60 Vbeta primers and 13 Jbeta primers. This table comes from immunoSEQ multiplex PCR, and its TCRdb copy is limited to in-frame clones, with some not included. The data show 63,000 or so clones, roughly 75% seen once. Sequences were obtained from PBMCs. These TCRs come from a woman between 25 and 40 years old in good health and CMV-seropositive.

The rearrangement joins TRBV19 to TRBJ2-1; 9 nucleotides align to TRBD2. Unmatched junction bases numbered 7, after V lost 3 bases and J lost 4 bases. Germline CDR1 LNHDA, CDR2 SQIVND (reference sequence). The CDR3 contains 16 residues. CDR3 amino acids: CASSISGGRGYNEQFF. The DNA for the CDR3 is TGTGCCAGTAGTATCTCTGGCGGGAGGGGTTACAATGAGCAGTTCTTC.

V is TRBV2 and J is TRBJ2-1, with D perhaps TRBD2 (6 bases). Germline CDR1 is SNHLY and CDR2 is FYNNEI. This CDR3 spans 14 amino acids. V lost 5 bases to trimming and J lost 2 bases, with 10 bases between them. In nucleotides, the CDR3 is TGTGCCAGCAGTCCAGGGACTCCCTACAATGAGCAGTTCTTC. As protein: CASSPGTPYNEQFF.

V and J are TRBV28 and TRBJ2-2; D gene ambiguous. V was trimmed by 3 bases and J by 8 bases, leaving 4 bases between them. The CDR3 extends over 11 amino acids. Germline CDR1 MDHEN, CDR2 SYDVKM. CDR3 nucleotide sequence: TGTGCCAGCAGTTTTAAAGGGGAGCTGTTTTTT. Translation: CASSFKGELFF.

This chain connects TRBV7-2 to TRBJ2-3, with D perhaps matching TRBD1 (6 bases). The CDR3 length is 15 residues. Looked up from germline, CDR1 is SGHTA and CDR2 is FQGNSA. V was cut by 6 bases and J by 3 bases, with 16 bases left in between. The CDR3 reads CASSLDWGPTDTQYF. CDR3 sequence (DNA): TGTGCCAGCAGTCTGGACTGGGGGCCGACAGATACGCAGTATTTT.

Here the CDR3 DNA reads TGTGCCAGCAGTTTTTTGGGACAGGGAGCTTTCTTT. This encodes CASSFLGQGAFF. The chain employs TRBV28 and TRBJ1-1, with 9 bases aligning to TRBD1. Germline CDR1 reads MDHEN; CDR2 reads SYDVKM. This CDR3 region has 12 residues. J gave up 10 bases and V 3 bases, and 3 bases lay outside the gene matches.

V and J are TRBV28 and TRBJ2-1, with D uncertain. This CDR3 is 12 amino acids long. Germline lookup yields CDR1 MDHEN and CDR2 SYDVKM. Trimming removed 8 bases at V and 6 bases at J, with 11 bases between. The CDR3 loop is CASFEFPNEQFF. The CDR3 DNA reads TGTGCCAGCTTTGAGTTCCCCAATGAGCAGTTCTTC.